This T cell receptor (beta chain) emerged from a study of radiotherapy plus CTLA-4 blockade in lung cancer. In the study overall: For 15% to 20% of patients, objective responses occurred, and roughly 31% had disease control. Regarding the study as a whole: Interferon-beta and early blood T cell clone dynamics reportedly predicted response best. Tumor-origin TCR clones grew in blood after radiotherapy plus ipilimumab.

Enrolled patients, whose metastatic non-small-cell lung cancer was chemo-refractory, received focal radiation plus CTLA-4 blockade with ipilimumab. Clones were read by immunoSEQ multiplex PCR, and TCRdb kept only the in-frame ones, dropping some. The sample lists some 77,000 clones, roughly 86% occurring once. Germline V gives CDR1 SEHNR, CDR2 FQNEAQ (reference sequence). The CDR3 contains 15 residues. J lost 5 bases, V lost 5 bases, and 12 bases had no gene match. With regard to this clone: The antigen remains unidentified.

This clonotype originated in a human donor with non-small cell lung cancer who had a partial response to radiotherapy plus ipilimumab. The chain has TRBV7-9 and TRBJ2-7; 7 bases map to TRBD1. Source: peripheral blood, taken from a patient treated with radiotherapy plus ipilimumab. The CDR3 region is CASSPPFRQGNEQYF. In nucleotides, the CDR3 is TGTGCCAGCAGCCCACCCTTCCGACAGGGCAACGAGCAGTACTTC. The full variable domain, in which reference TRBV7-9 and TRBJ2-7 provide the parts outside the CDR3, is DTGVSQNPRHKITKRGQNVTFRCDPISEHNRLYWYRQTLGQGPEFLTYFQNEAQLEKSRLLSDRFSAERPKGSFSTLEIQRTEQGDSAMYLCASSPPFRQGNEQYFGPGTRLTVT.